The clone carrying this T cell receptor (beta chain) was observed many times. V dropped 6 bases and J dropped 7; count of bases not matched to a gene: 10. Germline CDR1 reads LNHDA; CDR2 reads SQIVND (reference sequence). CDR3 size: 14 residues. As processed by the authors: Amplified reference gene primers provided the basis for estimating nucleated cell counts. The protocol was immunoSEQ multiplex PCR, while the TCRdb copy is restricted to in-frame clones and leaves out a portion. V, J and clone size reflect that table, while D and trimming were determined from the DNA. The table has 200,000 to 300,000 clones, over 75% seen once. The entry originates in a study of blood T cell repertoires in COVID-19. Study summary: Researchers got acute and convalescent COVID-19 samples from the United States, Italy and Spain. The analysed material was cDNA or gDNA that came from T cells, B-cell-depleted T cells, or PBMCs.

The receptor comes from a human donor in a cohort sampled during active COVID-19. Sequences were obtained from peripheral blood. The chain employs TRBV19 and TRBJ1-2; TRBD1 agrees at 8 bases. CDR3 coding DNA: TGTGCCAGTAGGACGGACAGGGTTTCTTTTGGCTACACCTTC. This codes for CASRTDRVSFGYTF.